This entry is about one TCR beta chain. Its specificity is not known. The data belong to a study of T-cell memory formation after mild COVID-19. V dropped 6 bases and J dropped 4 bases, with 16 bases sitting between them. CDR3 length: 15 amino acids. Germline CDR1 and CDR2: MNHEY and SVGAGI. Broader study findings: Some clones that responded turned up in pre-infection memory, which suggests that cross-reactive memory joined in. Mainly in CM and EM were contracting CD4+ clones; CD8+ were in EMRA.

5'RACE primed at constant segments yielded TCR alpha and TCR beta cDNA libraries bearing sample barcodes and UMIs. Via MiXCR, TCRdb re-called the 5' RACE reads, giving one row per CDR3 protein. Among some 450,000 distinct CDR3 sequences listed, over 15% were seen once. Sample: PBMCs or a T cell subset sorted from them (not recorded which). The rearrangement joins TRBV6-5 to TRBJ2-1, with a tentative D call TRBD2 (5 bases). The origin of this receptor is an adult woman who had mild COVID-19 (a few samples of this study predate the infection). Cell type and time point are not known. CDR3 region: CASSYTSGPYNEQFF. The DNA of the CDR3 is TGTGCCAGCAGCTACACCAGCGGTCCGTACAATGAGCAGTTCTTC.